Listed here are 22 T cell receptor beta chains from one sample, sequenced in a study of response to subunit inactivated influenza vaccine (dated by TCRdb to the late 2010s). The library was prepared using RT-PCR. Data came from an Illumina HiSeq 2500. TCRdb's own reprocessing of the public reads used fastp at Q25 and MiXCR and kept productive beta chains. All rows with the same CDR3 protein become a single entry with the most common DNA and genes. The sample table holds about 570,000 distinct CDR3 sequences, of which 11% were seen once. The biggest ten clones account for 9.5% to 12% of the sample. The same specimen was also included in a second study, on T cells expressing NK-cell markers. The other study reports the following: 5'RACE template switching, by which a universal primer site and unique molecular identifiers were added, was used to make TCR beta cDNA libraries.

The sequenced sample was PBMCs from blood, obtained on the day of vaccination. Every receptor here comes from a man aged 45-60 years who received an inactivated influenza vaccine. Donor details come from another sample of the same person, matched by shared clones.

This clonotype was recorded many times. The chain is built from TRBV6-1 and TRBJ2-5; 9 bases agree with TRBD1. Germline V lookup: CDR1 MNHNS, CDR2 SASEGT. The CDR3 extends over 14 amino acids. Trimming cost V 6 bases and J 5 bases; bases outside gene matches: 7. The CDR3 region is CASSGQGRVETQYF. In DNA form, the CDR3 reads TGTGCCAGCAGCGGACAGGGGAGAGTGGAGACCCAGTACTTC.

Many counts were recorded for this clonotype. This chain uses TRBV29-1 with TRBJ2-1; D not certain. Germline values: CDR1 SQVTM, CDR2 ANQGSEA. CDR3 length equals 12 residues. The germline V and J ends were trimmed by 5 bases and 10 bases, with 15 bases remaining between them. In nucleotides, the CDR3 is TGCAGCGTTTTTCTTACGTCAGACGAGCAGTTCTTC. Amino acids: CSVFLTSDEQFF.

There are a few counts of this clonotype. The chain links TRBV5-1 to TRBJ2-2, with D perhaps given as TRBD1 or TRBD2 (5 bases each). V was shortened by 4 bases and J by 9 bases, with 16 bases between the two germline ends. This CDR3 comprises 14 residues. Germline CDR1 SGHRS, CDR2 YFSETQ. The CDR3 DNA sequence: TGCGCCAGCAGCCCTGGGGGTTTAACCCGGGAGCTGTTTTTT. This encodes CASSPGGLTRELFF.

This chain connects TRBV20-1 to TRBJ2-3; 9 nucleotides align to TRBD2. Germline V gene data show CDR1 as DFQATT and CDR2 as SNEGSKA (reference sequence). V shed 1 base, J shed 4 bases, and the junction held 12 bases outside the gene matches. CDR3 length equals 17 residues. The CDR3 protein is CSARGRLGGRASDTQYF. The DNA for the CDR3 is TGCAGTGCTAGAGGGCGGCTTGGCGGGAGGGCCTCAGATACGCAGTATTTT.

This chain links TRBV12-5 with TRBJ2-7; 8 bases match TRBD1. The CDR3 has 12 residues. With V trimmed by 4 bases and J by 9 bases, 5 bases remained unmatched. CDR1 is LGHNT, CDR2 FRNRAP, per germline. The CDR3 region is CASGSGQGPQYF. The CDR3 DNA sequence: TGTGCTAGTGGTTCCGGACAGGGACCGCAGTACTTC.

This rearrangement joins TRBV7-2 to TRBJ2-7; 9 nucleotides line up with TRBD1. The CDR3 length is 13 residues. V was clipped by 5 bases and J by 5 bases; unmatched bases: 4. Germline CDR1 SGHTA, CDR2 FQGNSA. Here the CDR3 DNA reads TGTGCCAGCAGCCCCTGGGACAGGGACGAGCAGTACTTC. This codes for CASSPWDRDEQYF.

This clonotype was seen more than once but under ten times. The V call is TRBV7-9, the J call TRBJ1-1, with 7 bases lining up with TRBD1. After removal of 1 base from V and 4 bases from J, the junction contained 9 bases not matched to a gene. CDR1 SEHNR and CDR2 FQNEAQ come from the germline V gene (reference sequence). This CDR3 is 16 amino acids long. This CDR3 reads CASSLGRDRELTEAFF. The CDR3 nucleotides are TGTGCCAGCAGCTTAGGAAGAGACAGGGAACTCACTGAAGCTTTCTTT.

The rearrangement joins TRBV4-3 to TRBJ1-1; TRBD1 aligns across 9 bases. Unmatched junction bases numbered 6, after V lost 6 bases and J lost 4 bases. The CDR3 totals 14 residues. CDR1 and CDR2 from the germline V gene are LGHNA and YSLEER. The CDR3 reads CASRVQGAGTEAFF. For the CDR3, the DNA is TGCGCCAGCAGGGTACAGGGGGCCGGCACTGAAGCTTTCTTT.

This clonotype was observed a handful of times. This chain connects TRBV27 to TRBJ2-3; possibly TRBD2 for D (5 bases). Trimming stripped 7 bases from V and 4 bases from J, with 15 bases between. This CDR3 is 14 amino acids long. CDR1 and CDR2 from the germline V gene are MNHEY and SMNVEV (reference sequence). CDR3 DNA: TGTGCCAGCAACTGGACCCCGCGGGCAGATACGCAGTATTTT. Translation: CASNWTPRADTQYF.

The chain combines TRBV11-2 with TRBJ2-1, with D uncertain. Between the trimmed V and J ends, which lost 1 base and 4 bases, there was a span of 11 bases. The V gene's germline CDR1 is SGHAT and CDR2 FQNNGV. This CDR3 is built from 15 residues. DNA of the CDR3: TGTGCCAGCAGCTTAGGCGCCAGGCGGTACAATGAGCAGTTCTTC. Amino acids: CASSLGARRYNEQFF.

The table lists this clonotype with many counts. The chain employs TRBV3-1 and TRBJ2-7; TRBD2 might be the D (6 bases). The germline CDR1 and CDR2 sequences are LGHDT and YNNKEL (reference sequence). V was cut by 3 bases and J by 6 bases, with 9 bases left in between. This CDR3 is built from 12 residues. CDR3 coding DNA: TGTGCCAGCAGCCACTCCGGGAGCGAGCAGTACTTC. Translated, it gives CASSHSGSEQYF.

The chain is built from TRBV7-2 and TRBJ1-1; weak D call: TRBD1 (5 bases). Trimming left V 0 bases short and J 7 bases short, with 15 bases between. This CDR3 has 15 residues. Per the germline V gene, CDR1 is SGHTA and CDR2 is FQGNSA. This CDR3 reads CASSLARMRGGEAFF. CDR3 coding DNA: TGTGCCAGCAGCTTAGCAAGGATGAGGGGCGGTGAAGCTTTCTTT. Full variable domain (missing parts from reference TRBV7-2 and TRBJ1-1): GAGVSQSPSNKVTEKGKDVELRCDPISGHTALYWYRQSLGQGLEFLIYFQGNSAPDKSGLPSDRFSAERTGGSVSTLTIQRTQQEDSAVYLCASSLARMRGGEAFFGQGTRLTVV.

This clonotype has a handful of counts. This chain joins TRBV6-2 or TRBV6-3 and TRBJ2-3, with a tentative D call TRBD2 (6 bases). Trimming cost V 6 bases and J 6 bases, with 13 bases left between them. Germline lookup yields CDR1 MNHEY and CDR2 SVGEGT. CDR3 length equals 13 residues. The CDR3 sequence: CASRPPGVDTQYF. CDR3 DNA sequence: TGTGCCAGCAGACCACCGGGGGTGGATACGCAGTATTTT.

This chain links TRBV4-3 with TRBJ2-4, with D tentatively TRBD1 (5 bases). Trimming shortened V by 5 bases and J by 4 bases, and 15 bases separated the two germline ends. The CDR3 spans 15 residues. Germline lookup yields CDR1 LGHNA and CDR2 YSLEER. As DNA, the CDR3 is TGCGCCAGCAGCGAACAGGTTAGCCCAAAAAACATTCAGTACTTC. The encoded protein is CASSEQVSPKNIQYF.

The chain is built from TRBV7-9 and TRBJ2-7; TRBD1 agrees at 9 bases. This CDR3 has 15 residues. Germline loops: CDR1 SEHNR, CDR2 FQNEAQ (reference sequence). After removal of 5 bases from V and 3 bases from J, the junction contained 8 bases not matched to a gene. The CDR3 loop reads CASSDPDRGSYEQYF. CDR3 bases: TGTGCCAGCAGCGATCCCGACAGGGGGAGCTACGAGCAGTACTTC.

The gene calls are TRBV5-1 and TRBJ2-4; possibly TRBD1 or TRBD2 for D (5 bases each). Trimming took off 4 bases at V and 11 bases at J, with 13 bases between the two ends. Germline V CDR1 and CDR2: SGHRS, YFSETQ. This CDR3 comprises 12 residues. The CDR3 sequence is CASSPGTDFQYF. The CDR3 DNA is TGCGCCAGCAGCCCGGGGACGGATTTTCAGTACTTC. Together with reference TRBV5-1 and TRBJ2-4, the CDR3 gives the full variable domain: KAGVTQTPRYLIKTRGQQVTLSCSPISGHRSVSWYQQTPGQGLQFLFEYFSETQRNKGNFPGRFSGRQFSNSRSEMNVSTLELGDSALYLCASSPGTDFQYFGAGTRLSVL.

The CDR3 sequence is CASSQGPSGGPVGQETQYF. The DNA of the CDR3 is TGTGCCAGCAGCCAGGGGCCTAGCGGGGGCCCCGTGGGGCAAGAGACCCAGTACTTC. The V call is TRBV7-8, the J call TRBJ2-5; 10 bases align to TRBD2. Trimming at V came to 5 bases and at J to 2 bases, leaving 17 bases not matched to a gene. The CDR3 extends over 19 amino acids. The germline V gene has CDR1 SGHVS and CDR2 FQNEAQ.

The V gene is TRBV7-2, the J gene TRBJ2-1, with a tentative D call TRBD1 (6 bases). In germline, CDR1 is SGHTA, CDR2 FQGNSA. Between the trimmed V and J ends, which lost 5 bases and 6 bases, there was a span of 11 bases. The CDR3 sequence is 13 residues long. In nucleotides, the CDR3 is TGTGCCAGCAGCCTAACAGGGATCAATGAGCAGTTCTTC. The encoded protein is CASSLTGINEQFF.

The V and J genes are TRBV6-2 or TRBV6-3 and TRBJ1-5; no clear D gene. Germline loops: CDR1 MNHEY, CDR2 SVGEGT. The CDR3 sequence is 14 residues long. Between the trimmed V and J ends, which lost 2 bases and 8 bases, there was a span of 13 bases. The CDR3 DNA sequence: TGTGCCAGCAGTTACCTCATACATAGGGAGCCCCAGCATTTT. Translation: CASSYLIHREPQHF.

J is TRBJ2-3 and V is TRBV11-2; the match to TRBD2 covers 7 bases. Per the germline V gene, CDR1 is SGHAT and CDR2 is FQNNGV. The CDR3 sequence is 18 residues long. The trim removed 5 bases at V and 0 bases at J, leaving 14 bases unmatched. The CDR3 reads CASSPSLLAASSTDTQYF. The CDR3, as DNA: TGTGCCAGCAGCCCAAGTCTCCTAGCGGCTTCTAGCACAGATACGCAGTATTTT.

The gene calls are TRBV13 and TRBJ2-5; TRBD1 matches at 12 bases. The germline V gene has CDR1 PRHDT and CDR2 FYEKMQ (reference sequence). The CDR3 is 17 amino acids. The trim removed 2 bases at V and 4 bases at J, leaving 8 bases unmatched. In nucleotides, the CDR3 is TGTGCCAGCAGCTTAATGGGGACAGGGGGCTCGGGAGAGACCCAGTACTTC. As protein: CASSLMGTGGSGETQYF.

This clonotype was detected a few times. The chain carries TRBV4-2 and TRBJ2-6; the D is unclear. V was trimmed by 0 bases and J by 2 bases, leaving 17 bases between them. Germline V CDR1 and CDR2: LGHNA, YNFKEQ. The length of the CDR3 is 19 residues. The CDR3 spells CASSQEGRFAMAGANVLTF. The CDR3 bases are TGTGCCAGCAGCCAAGAGGGCCGATTTGCTATGGCTGGGGCCAACGTCCTGACTTTC.